This TCR beta chain was documented in a study of shared clonotypes between healthy human individuals. Study-level background: Each donor's CD4 naive and CD4 memory cells filled three plates apiece, CD8 naive two, and CD8 memory one.

The table lists this clone with a count of one. Terminally differentiated effector memory CD45RA+ cells were excluded by CCR7 positive selection of CD45RO-negative cells. The method was immunoSEQ multiplex PCR; TCRdb's version includes in-frame clones alone and lacks a portion of them. The sample holds approximately 2,200,000 clones, approximately 94% seen once. V shed 2 bases, J shed 0 bases, and the junction held 3 bases outside the gene matches. The CDR3 runs to 16 residues. The germline V gene has CDR1 SNHLY and CDR2 FYNNEI. This rearrangement joins TRBV2 to TRBJ2-7; the match to TRBD2 covers 11 bases. This TCR derives from a man between 18 and 29 years old in good health. Some clones in this sample may be carry-over from other donors' samples. The sequencing sample was made of naive CD8+ T cells from PBMCs. CDR3: CASSEPTSGDSYEQYF. The CDR3 coding sequence is TGTGCCAGCAGTGAACCGACTAGCGGGGACTCCTACGAGCAGTACTTC.